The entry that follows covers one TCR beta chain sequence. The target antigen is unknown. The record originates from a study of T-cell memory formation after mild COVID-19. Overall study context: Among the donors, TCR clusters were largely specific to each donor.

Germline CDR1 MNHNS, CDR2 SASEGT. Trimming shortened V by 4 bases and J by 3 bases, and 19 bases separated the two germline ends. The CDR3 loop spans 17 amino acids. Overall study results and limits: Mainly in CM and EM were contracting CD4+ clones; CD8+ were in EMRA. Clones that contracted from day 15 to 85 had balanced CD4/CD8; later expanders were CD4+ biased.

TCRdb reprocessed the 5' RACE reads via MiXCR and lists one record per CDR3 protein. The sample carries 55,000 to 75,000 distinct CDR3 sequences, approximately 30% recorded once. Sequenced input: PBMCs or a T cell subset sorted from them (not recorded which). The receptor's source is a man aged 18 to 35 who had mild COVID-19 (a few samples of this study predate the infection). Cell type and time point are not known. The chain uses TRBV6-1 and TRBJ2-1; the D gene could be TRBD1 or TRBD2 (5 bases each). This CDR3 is CASSVVGTQRDYNEQFF. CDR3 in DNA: TGTGCCAGCAGTGTAGTAGGGACCCAAAGGGACTACAATGAGCAGTTCTTC.